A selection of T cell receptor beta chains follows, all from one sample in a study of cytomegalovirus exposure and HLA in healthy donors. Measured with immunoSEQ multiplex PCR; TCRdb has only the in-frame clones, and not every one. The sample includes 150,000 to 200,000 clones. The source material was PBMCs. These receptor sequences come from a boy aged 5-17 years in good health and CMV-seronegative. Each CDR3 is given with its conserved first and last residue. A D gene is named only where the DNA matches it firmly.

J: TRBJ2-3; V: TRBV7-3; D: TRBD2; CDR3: CASSRGGRADTQYF; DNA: TGTGCCAGCAGCCGGGGGGGCCGGGCAGATACGCAGTATTTT
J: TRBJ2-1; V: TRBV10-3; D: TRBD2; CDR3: CAISESLLADNEQFF; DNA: TGTGCCATCAGTGAGTCCTTACTAGCGGACAATGAGCAGTTCTTC
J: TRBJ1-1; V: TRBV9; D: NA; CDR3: CASSVATPSTEAFF; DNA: TGTGCCAGCAGCGTAGCTACCCCTAGCACTGAAGCTTTCTTT
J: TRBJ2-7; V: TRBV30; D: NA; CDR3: CAWSVGSYEQYF; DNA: TGTGCCTGGAGTGTGGGCAGCTACGAGCAGTACTTC
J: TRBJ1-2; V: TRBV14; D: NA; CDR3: CASSSVGSSYTF; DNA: TGTGCCAGCAGCTCGGTCGGGAGCAGCTACACCTTC
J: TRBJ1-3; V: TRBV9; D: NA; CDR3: CASGSLESRVVPGNTIYF; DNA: TGTGCCAGCGGCTCCTTGGAATCCAGGGTGGTCCCTGGAAACACCATATATTTT
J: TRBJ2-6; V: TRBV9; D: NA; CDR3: CASARHGTGANVLTF; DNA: TGTGCCAGCGCCAGGCACGGAACTGGGGCCAACGTCCTGACTTTC
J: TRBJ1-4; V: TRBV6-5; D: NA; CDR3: CASSYNAVGDEKLFF; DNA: TGTGCCAGCAGTTACAACGCCGTAGGGGATGAAAAACTGTTTTTT
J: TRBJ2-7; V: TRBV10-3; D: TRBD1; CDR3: CAISESGQGNEQYF; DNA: TGTGCCATCAGTGAGTCCGGACAGGGAAACGAGCAGTACTTC
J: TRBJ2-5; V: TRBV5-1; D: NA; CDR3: CASSLADSFPYF; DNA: TGCGCCAGCAGCTTGGCGGACAGTTTCCCTTACTTC
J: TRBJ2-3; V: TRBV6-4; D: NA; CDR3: CASSDGGGTDTQYF; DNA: TGTGCCAGCAGTGACGGCGGGGGCACAGATACGCAGTATTTT
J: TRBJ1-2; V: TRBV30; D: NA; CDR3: CAWSQTENYGYTF; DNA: TGTGCCTGGAGTCAGACAGAGAACTATGGCTACACCTTC
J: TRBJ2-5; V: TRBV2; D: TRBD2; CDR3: CASSRGLAGATGETQYF; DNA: TGTGCCAGCAGTCGGGGACTAGCGGGGGCAACGGGAGAGACCCAGTACTTC
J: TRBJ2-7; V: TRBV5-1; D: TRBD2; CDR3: CASSLIAGGSHTYEQYF; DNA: TGCGCCAGCAGCTTAATAGCGGGGGGCTCACATACCTACGAGCAGTACTTC
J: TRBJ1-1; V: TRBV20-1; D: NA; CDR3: CSASRFQAFF; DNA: TGCAGTGCTAGCAGATTCCAAGCTTTCTTT
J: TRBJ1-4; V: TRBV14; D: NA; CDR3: CASSQDSGTGEKLFF; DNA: TGTGCCAGCAGCCAAGATTCTGGGACTGGTGAAAAACTGTTTTTT
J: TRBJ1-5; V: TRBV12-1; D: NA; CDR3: CASSWGTGGSLNQPQHF; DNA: TGTGCCAGCAGCTGGGGAACAGGGGGAAGTTTGAATCAGCCCCAGCATTTT
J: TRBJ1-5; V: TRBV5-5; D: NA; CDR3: CASSMRGQTTQHF; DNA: TGTGCCAGCAGCATGCGTGGACAGACTACCCAGCATTTT
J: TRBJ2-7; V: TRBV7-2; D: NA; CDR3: CASSEWGSPSLEQYF; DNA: TGTGCCAGCAGCGAGTGGGGCAGCCCGTCCCTCGAGCAGTACTTC
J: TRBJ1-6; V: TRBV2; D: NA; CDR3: CASSEDRELSPLHF; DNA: TGTGCCAGCAGTGAAGACAGGGAACTCTCACCCCTCCACTTT
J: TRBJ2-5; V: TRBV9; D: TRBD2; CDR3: CASSAPRGVLQETQYF; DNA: TGTGCCAGCAGCGCCCCCCGGGGGGTTCTCCAAGAGACCCAGTACTTC
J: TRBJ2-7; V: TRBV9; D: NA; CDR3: CASSPSGSRGTHYEQYF; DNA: TGTGCCAGCAGCCCCTCAGGGAGCAGGGGCACGCATTACGAGCAGTACTTC
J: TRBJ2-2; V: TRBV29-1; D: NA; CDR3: CSVQEGQKNTGELFF; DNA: TGCAGCGTACAAGAAGGACAGAAGAACACCGGGGAGCTGTTTTTT
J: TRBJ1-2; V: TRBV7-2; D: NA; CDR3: CASSLLLNYGYTF; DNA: TGTGCCAGCAGCTTACTTCTCAACTATGGCTACACCTTC
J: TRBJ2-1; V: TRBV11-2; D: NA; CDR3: CASSLLAYNEQFF; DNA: TGTGCCAGCAGCTTATTAGCTTACAATGAGCAGTTCTTC
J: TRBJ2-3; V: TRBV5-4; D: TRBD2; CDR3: CASSLEGPTGGNTDTQYF; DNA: TGTGCCAGCAGCTTGGAAGGGCCAACCGGGGGGAACACAGATACGCAGTATTTT
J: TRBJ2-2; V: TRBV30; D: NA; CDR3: CAWQRNTGELFF; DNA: TGTGCCTGGCAGCGGAACACCGGGGAGCTGTTTTTT
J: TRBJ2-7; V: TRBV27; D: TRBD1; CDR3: CASSLDRDRGYEQYF; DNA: TGTGCCAGCAGCCTAGACCGGGACAGGGGGTACGAGCAGTACTTC
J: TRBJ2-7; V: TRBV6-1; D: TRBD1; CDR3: CASSGTGDYEQYF; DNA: TGTGCCAGCAGTGGGACAGGAGACTACGAGCAGTACTTC
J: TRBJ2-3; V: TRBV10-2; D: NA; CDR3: CASSKYNTDTQYF; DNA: TGCGCCAGCAGTAAATACAACACAGATACGCAGTATTTT
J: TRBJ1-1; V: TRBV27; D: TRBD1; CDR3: CASTRQGNTEAFF; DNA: TGTGCCAGCACCCGACAGGGGAACACTGAAGCTTTCTTT
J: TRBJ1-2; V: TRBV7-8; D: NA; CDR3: CASSSIDRPHGYTF; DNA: TGTGCCAGCAGCTCCATTGACAGGCCTCATGGCTACACCTTC
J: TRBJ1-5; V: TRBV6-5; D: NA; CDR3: CASSYSRYSNQPQHF; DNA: TGTGCCAGCAGTTACTCTCGGTATAGCAATCAGCCCCAGCATTTT
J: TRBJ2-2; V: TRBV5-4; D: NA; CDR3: CASSLTGNTGELFF; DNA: TGTGCCAGCAGCTTAACAGGGAACACCGGGGAGCTGTTTTTT
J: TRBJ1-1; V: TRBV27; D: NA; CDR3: CASSDIGGEAFF; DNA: TGTGCCAGCAGCGACATCGGGGGAGAAGCTTTCTTT
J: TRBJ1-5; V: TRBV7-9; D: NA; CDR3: CASSLGGIGAGSNQPQHF; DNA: TGTGCCAGCAGCTTGGGCGGGATTGGTGCAGGTAGCAATCAGCCCCAGCATTTT
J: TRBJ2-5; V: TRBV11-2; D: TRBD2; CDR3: CASSNSFQRGGETQYF; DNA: TGTGCCAGCAGCAATAGTTTCCAGCGCGGGGGGGAGACCCAGTACTTC
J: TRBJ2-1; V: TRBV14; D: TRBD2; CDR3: CASSRLAGRYNEQFF; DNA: TGTGCCAGCAGCCGACTAGCGGGGAGATACAATGAGCAGTTCTTC
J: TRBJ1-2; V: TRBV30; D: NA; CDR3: CAWSVSGNYGYTF; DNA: TGTGCCTGGAGTGTGTCGGGTAACTATGGCTACACCTTC
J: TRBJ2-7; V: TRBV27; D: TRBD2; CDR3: CARRGGLAGGQTSPISYEQYF; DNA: TGTGCCAGACGAGGGGGACTAGCGGGGGGCCAAACTTCACCGATATCCTACGAGCAGTACTTC
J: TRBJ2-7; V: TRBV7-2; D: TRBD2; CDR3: CASSLDAAGGYEQYF; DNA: TGTGCCAGCAGCTTAGATGCGGCGGGGGGGTACGAGCAGTACTTC
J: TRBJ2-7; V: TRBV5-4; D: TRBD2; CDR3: CASSLFGGGYEQYF; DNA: TGTGCCAGCAGCTTGTTCGGGGGGGGGTACGAGCAGTACTTC
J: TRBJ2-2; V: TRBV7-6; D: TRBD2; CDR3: CASSLGLAGKAGELFF; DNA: TGTGCCAGCAGCCTCGGACTAGCGGGGAAGGCCGGGGAGCTGTTTTTT
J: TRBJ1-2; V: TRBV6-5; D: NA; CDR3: CASSYGAGYTF; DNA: TGTGCCAGCAGTTACGGAGCCGGCTACACCTTC
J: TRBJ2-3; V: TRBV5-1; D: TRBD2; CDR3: CASSLIPGLAGGHGTDTQYF; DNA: TGCGCCAGCAGCTTAATACCGGGACTAGCGGGGGGCCATGGCACAGATACGCAGTATTTT
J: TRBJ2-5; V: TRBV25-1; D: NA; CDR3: CASSEEGWASSGETQYF; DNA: TGTGCCAGCAGTGAAGAAGGTTGGGCTAGCAGTGGGGAGACCCAGTACTTC
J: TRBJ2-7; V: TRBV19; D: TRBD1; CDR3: CASSIRQGAGSPEQYF; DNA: TGTGCCAGTAGTATCCGTCAGGGGGCGGGGTCTCCCGAGCAGTACTTC